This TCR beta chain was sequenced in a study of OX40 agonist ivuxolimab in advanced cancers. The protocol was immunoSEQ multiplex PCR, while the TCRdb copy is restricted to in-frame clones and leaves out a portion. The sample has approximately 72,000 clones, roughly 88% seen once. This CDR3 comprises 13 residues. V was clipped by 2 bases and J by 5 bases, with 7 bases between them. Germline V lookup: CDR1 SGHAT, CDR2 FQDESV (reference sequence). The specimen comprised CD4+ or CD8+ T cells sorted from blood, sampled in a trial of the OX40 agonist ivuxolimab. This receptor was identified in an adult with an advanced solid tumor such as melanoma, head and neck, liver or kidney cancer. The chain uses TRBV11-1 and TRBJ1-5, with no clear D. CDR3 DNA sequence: TGTGCCAGCAGCTTATATGGAGATCAGCCCCAGCATTTT. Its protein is CASSLYGDQPQHF.